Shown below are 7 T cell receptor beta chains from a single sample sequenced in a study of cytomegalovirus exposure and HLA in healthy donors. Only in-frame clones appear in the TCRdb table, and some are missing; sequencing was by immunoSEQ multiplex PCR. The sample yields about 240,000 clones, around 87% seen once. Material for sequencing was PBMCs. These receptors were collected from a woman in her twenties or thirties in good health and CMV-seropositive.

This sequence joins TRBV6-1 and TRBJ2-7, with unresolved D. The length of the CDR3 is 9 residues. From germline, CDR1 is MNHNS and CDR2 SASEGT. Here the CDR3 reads CAASYEQYF. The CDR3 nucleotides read TGTGCGGCCAGCTACGAGCAGTACTTC.

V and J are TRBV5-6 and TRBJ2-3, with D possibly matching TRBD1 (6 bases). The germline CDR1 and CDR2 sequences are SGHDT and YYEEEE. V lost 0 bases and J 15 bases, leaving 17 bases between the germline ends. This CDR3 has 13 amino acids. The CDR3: CASSLGGQPRQYF. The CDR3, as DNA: TGTGCCAGCAGCTTGGGGGGGCAGCCCAGGCAATATTTT.

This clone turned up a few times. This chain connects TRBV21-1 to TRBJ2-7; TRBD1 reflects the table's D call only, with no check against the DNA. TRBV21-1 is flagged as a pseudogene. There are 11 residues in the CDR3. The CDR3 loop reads CASSSRTAQYF. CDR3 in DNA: TGTGCCAGCAGCTCCCGGACAGCTCAGTACTTC.

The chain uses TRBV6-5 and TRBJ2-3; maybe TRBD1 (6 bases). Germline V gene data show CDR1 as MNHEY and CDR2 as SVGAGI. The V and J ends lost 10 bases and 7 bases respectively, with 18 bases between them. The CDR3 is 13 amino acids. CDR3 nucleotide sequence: TGTGCCAACTCAGGGGCAGGGGATTATACGCAGTATTTT. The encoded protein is CANSGAGDYTQYF.

The CDR3 spells CASSPAGGYYEQYF. Written as DNA, the CDR3 is TGTGCCAGCTCACCAGCGGGGGGGTACTACGAGCAGTACTTC. The chain is built from TRBV18 and TRBJ2-7; 9 bases line up with TRBD2. CDR1 and CDR2 from the germline V gene are KGHSH and LQKENI. The CDR3 spans 14 residues. J lost 3 bases, V lost 2 bases, and 2 bases had no gene match.

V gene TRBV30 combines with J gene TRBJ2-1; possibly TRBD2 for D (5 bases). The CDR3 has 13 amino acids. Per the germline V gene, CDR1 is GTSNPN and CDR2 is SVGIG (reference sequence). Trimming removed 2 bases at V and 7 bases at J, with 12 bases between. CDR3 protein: CAWSPRELNEQFF. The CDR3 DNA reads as TGTGCCTGGAGTCCGAGGGAGCTGAATGAGCAGTTCTTC.

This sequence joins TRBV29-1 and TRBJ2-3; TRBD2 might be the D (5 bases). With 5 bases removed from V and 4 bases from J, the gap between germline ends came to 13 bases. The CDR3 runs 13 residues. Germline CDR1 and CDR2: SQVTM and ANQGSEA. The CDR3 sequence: CSVKGEWSDTQYF. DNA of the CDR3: TGCAGCGTTAAGGGAGAATGGTCAGATACGCAGTATTTT.